This T cell receptor (beta chain) came from a study of molecular identifiers for immune sequencing clone quantification. The wider study: In replicates, RNA from 20,000 or 100,000 naive CD8 cells was divided five ways and four parts were sequenced.

At least ten counts were recorded for this clonotype. TCRdb analysed the PCR reads with MiXCR anew, one entry per CDR3 protein. This repertoire shows about 35,000 distinct CDR3 sequences, about 20% found once; its top ten account for approximately 1%. This CDR3 has 16 residues. Germline assignment: CDR1 LNHNV and CDR2 YYDKDF (reference sequence). Between the trimmed V and J ends, which lost 0 bases and 1 base, there was a span of 13 bases. Sequenced input: naive CD8+ T cells from blood, with Jurkat cell RNA spiked in. Subset indicated: FACS-sorted CD8+CD4-CCR7+CD45RA+ naive T cells. The sequence came from a human donor in good health. Some libraries in this study had Jurkat cell RNA spiked in. The chain uses TRBV15 and TRBJ2-7; D assignment may be TRBD1 or TRBD2 (5 bases each). This chain's CDR3 is CATSRDWGTHSYEQYF. CDR3 sequence (DNA): TGTGCCACCAGCAGAGATTGGGGGACGCATTCCTACGAGCAGTACTTC.